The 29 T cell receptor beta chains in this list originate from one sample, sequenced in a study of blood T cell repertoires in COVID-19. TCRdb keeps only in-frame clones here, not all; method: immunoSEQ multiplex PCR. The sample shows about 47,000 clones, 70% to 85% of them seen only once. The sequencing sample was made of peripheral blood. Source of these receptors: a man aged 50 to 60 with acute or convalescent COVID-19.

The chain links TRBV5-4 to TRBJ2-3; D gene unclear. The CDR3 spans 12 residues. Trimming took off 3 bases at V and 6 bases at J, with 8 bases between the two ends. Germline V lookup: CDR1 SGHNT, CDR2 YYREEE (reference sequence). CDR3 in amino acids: CASSSPRDTQYF. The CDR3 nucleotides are TGTGCCAGCAGCTCCCCGAGGGATACGCAGTATTTT.

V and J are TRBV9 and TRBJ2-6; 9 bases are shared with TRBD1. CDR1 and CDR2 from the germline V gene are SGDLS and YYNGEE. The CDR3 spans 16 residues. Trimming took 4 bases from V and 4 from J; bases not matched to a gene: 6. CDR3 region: CASSPQGASGANVLTF. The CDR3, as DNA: TGTGCCAGCAGCCCACAGGGGGCTTCGGGGGCCAACGTCCTGACTTTC. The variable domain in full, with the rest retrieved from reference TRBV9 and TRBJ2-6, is DSGVTQTPKHLITATGQRVTLRCSPRSGDLSVYWYQQSLDQGLQFLIQYYNGEERAKGNILERFSAQQFPDLHSELNLSSLELGDSALYFCASSPQGASGANVLTFGAGSRLTVL.

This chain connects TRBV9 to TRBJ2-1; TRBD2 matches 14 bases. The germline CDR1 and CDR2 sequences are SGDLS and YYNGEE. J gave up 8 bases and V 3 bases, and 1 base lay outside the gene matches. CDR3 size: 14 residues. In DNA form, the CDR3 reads TGTGCCAGCAGCGGGGGACTAGCGGGAGATGAGCAGTTCTTC. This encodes CASSGGLAGDEQFF. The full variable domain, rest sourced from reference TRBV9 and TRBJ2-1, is DSGVTQTPKHLITATGQRVTLRCSPRSGDLSVYWYQQSLDQGLQFLIQYYNGEERAKGNILERFSAQQFPDLHSELNLSSLELGDSALYFCASSGGLAGDEQFFGPGTRLTVL.

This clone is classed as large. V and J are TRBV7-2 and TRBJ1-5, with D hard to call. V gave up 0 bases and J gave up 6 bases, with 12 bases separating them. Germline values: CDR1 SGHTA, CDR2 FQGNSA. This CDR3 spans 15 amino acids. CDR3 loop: CASSLAYRTSQPQHF. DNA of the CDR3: TGTGCCAGCAGCTTAGCTTACAGAACTTCTCAGCCCCAGCATTTT.

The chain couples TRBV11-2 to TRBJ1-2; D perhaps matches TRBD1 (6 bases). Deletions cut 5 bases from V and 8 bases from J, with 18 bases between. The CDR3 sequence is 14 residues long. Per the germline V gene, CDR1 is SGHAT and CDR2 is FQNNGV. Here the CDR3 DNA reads TGTGCCAGCAGCCCGGTAGCCAGGGGAAGCGGCTACACCTTC. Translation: CASSPVARGSGYTF.

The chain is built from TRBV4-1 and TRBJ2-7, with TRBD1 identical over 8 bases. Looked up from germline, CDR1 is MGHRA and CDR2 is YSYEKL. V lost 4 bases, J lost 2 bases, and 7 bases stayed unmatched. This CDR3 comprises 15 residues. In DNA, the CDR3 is TGCGCCAGCAGCCCTGGGACAGGAAGAACCTACGAGCAGTACTTC. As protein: CASSPGTGRTYEQYF.

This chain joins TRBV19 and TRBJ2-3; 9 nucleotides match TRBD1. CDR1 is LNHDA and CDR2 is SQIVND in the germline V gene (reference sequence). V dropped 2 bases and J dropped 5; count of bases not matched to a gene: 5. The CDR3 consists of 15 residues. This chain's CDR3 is CASSIPGQGVDTQYF. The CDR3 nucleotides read TGTGCCAGTAGTATACCGGGACAGGGCGTAGATACGCAGTATTTT.

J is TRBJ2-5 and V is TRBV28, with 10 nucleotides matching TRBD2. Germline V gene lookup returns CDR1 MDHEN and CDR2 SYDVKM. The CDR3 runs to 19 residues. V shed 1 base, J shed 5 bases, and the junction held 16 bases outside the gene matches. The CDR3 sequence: CASSLYGPGLAGAVETQYF. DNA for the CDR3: TGTGCCAGCAGTTTATACGGTCCGGGGCTAGCGGGAGCGGTGGAGACCCAGTACTTC.

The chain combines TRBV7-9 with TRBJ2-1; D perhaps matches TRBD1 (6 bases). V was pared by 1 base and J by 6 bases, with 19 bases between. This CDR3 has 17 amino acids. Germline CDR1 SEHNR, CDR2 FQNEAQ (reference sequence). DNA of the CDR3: TGTGCCAGCAGCTTAGTAAGGGGGAAGGGCACAGTCAATGAGCAGTTCTTC. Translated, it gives CASSLVRGKGTVNEQFF.

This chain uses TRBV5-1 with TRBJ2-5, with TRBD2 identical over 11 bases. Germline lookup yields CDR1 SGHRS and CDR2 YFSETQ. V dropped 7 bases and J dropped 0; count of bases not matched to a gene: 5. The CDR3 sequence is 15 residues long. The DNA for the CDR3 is TGCGCCAGCCAAACTAGCGGGGGACACCAAGAGACCCAGTACTTC. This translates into CASQTSGGHQETQYF.

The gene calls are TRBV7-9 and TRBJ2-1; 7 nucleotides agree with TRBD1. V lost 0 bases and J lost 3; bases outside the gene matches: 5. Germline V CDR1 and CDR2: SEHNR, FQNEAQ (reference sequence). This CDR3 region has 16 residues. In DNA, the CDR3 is TGTGCCAGCAGCTTAGCATTAGGGACAGACTACAATGAGCAGTTCTTC. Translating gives CASSLALGTDYNEQFF.

The CDR3 reads CAWKRDRSHSGNTIYF. In nucleotides, the CDR3 is TGTGCCTGGAAACGGGACAGGTCTCACTCTGGAAACACCATATATTTT. The rearrangement joins TRBV30 to TRBJ1-3; TRBD1 aligns across 8 bases. V trimming: 4 bases; J trimming: 0 bases; junction bases outside the gene matches: 8. Germline assignment: CDR1 GTSNPN and CDR2 SVGIG (reference sequence). There are 16 residues in the CDR3.

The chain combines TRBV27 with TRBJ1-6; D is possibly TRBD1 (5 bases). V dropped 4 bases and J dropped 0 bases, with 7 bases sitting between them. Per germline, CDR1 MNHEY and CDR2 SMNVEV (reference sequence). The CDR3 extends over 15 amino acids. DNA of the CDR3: TGTGCCAGCAGTTCAGGGATCTCCTATAATTCACCCCTCCACTTT. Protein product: CASSSGISYNSPLHF.

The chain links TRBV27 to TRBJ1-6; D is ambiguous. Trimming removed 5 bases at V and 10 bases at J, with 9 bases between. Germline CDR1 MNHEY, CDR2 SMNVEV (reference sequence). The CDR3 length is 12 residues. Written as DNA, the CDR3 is TGTGCCAGCAGTCCGGTCCGGTCACCCCTCCACTTT. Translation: CASSPVRSPLHF.

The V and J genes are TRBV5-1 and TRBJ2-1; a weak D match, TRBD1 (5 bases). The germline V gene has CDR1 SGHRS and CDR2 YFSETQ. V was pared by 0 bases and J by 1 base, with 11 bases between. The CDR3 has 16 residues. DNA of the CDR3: TGCGCCAGCAGCTTGGCAGCAGGGAAATCCTACAATGAGCAGTTCTTC. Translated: CASSLAAGKSYNEQFF.

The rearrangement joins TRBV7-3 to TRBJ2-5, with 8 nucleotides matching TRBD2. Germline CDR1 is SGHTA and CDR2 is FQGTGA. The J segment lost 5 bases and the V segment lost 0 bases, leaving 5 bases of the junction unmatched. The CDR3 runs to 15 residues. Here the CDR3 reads CASSLTSSGKETQYF. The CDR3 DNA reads TGTGCCAGCAGCTTAACGAGTAGCGGGAAGGAGACCCAGTACTTC.

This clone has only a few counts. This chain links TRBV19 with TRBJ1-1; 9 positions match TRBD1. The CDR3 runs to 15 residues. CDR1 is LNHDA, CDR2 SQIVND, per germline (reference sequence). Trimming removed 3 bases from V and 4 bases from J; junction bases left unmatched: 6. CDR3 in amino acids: CASSIAGTGLTEAFF. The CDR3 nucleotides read TGTGCCAGTAGTATCGCCGGGACAGGGCTCACTGAAGCTTTCTTT. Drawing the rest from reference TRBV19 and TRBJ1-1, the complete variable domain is DGGITQSPKYLFRKEGQNVTLSCEQNLNHDAMYWYRQDPGQGLRLIYYSQIVNDFQKGDIAEGYSVSREKKESFPLTVTSAQKNPTAFYLCASSIAGTGLTEAFFGQGTRLTVV.

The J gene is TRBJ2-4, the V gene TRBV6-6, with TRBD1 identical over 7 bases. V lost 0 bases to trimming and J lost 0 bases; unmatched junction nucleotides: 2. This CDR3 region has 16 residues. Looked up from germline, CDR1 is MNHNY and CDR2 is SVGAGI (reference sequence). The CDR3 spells CASSYSTGLAKNIQYF. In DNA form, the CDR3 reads TGTGCCAGCAGTTACTCGACAGGGTTAGCCAAAAACATTCAGTACTTC.

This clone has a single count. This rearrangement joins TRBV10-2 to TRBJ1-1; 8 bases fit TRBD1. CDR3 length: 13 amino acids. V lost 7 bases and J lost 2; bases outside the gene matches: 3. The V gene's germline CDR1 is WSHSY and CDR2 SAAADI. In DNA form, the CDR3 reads TGCGCCAGCATCGACAGGGGAAACACTGAAGCTTTCTTT. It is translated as CASIDRGNTEAFF.

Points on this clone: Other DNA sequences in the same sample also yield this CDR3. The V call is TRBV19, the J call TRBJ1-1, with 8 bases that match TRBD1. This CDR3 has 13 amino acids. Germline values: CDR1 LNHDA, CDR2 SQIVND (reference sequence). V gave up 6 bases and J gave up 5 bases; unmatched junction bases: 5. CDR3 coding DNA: TGTGCCAGTAGAGGACAGGGAAATACTGAAGCTTTCTTT. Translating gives CASRGQGNTEAFF.

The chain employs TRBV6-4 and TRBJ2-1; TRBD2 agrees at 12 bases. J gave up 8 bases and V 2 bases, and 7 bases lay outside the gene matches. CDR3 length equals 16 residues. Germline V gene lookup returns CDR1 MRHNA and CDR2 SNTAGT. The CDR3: CASSDVGLAGKDEQFF. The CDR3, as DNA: TGTGCCAGCAGTGACGTTGGACTAGCGGGGAAGGATGAGCAGTTCTTC.

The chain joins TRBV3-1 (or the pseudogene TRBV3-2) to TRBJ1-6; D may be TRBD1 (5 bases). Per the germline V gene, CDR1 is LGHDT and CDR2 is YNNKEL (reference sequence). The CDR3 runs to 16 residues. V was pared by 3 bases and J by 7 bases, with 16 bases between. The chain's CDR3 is CASSHVWGGVNSPLHF. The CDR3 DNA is TGTGCCAGCAGCCATGTTTGGGGGGGGGTGAATTCACCCCTCCACTTT.

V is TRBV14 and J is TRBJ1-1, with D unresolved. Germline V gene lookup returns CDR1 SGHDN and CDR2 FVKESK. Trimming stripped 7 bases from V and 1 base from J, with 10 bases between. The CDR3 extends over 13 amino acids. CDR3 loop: CASNLQKNTEAFF. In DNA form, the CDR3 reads TGTGCCAGCAACCTACAGAAGAACACTGAAGCTTTCTTT.

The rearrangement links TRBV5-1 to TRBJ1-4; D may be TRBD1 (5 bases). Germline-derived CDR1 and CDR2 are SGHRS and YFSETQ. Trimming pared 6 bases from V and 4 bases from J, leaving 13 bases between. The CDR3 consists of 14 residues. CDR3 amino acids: CASNGGTLNEKLFF. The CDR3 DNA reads TGCGCCAGCAATGGGGGGACCCTTAATGAAAAACTGTTTTTT.

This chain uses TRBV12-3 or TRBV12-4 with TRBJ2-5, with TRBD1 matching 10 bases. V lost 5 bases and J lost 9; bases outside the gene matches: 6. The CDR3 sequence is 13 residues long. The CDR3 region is CASSIDGQGAQYF. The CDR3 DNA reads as TGTGCCAGCAGTATAGACGGACAGGGGGCCCAGTACTTC.

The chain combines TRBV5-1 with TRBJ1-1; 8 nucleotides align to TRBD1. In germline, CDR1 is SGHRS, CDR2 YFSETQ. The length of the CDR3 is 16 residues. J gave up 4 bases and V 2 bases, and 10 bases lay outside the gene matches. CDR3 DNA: TGCGCCAGCAGCTTAATCAGGGGGCCACGGGGCACTGAAGCTTTCTTT. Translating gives CASSLIRGPRGTEAFF.

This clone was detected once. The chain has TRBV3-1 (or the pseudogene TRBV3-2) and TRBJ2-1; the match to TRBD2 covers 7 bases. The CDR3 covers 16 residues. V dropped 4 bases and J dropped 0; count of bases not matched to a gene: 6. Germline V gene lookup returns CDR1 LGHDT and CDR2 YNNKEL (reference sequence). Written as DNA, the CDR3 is TGTGCCAGCAGCCCAGCCGGGGGGAGCTCCTACAATGAGCAGTTCTTC. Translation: CASSPAGGSSYNEQFF.

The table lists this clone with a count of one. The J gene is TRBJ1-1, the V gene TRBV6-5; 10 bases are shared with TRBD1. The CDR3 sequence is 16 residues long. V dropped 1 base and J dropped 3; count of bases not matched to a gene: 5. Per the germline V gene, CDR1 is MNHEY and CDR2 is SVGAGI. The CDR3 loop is CASSYLDRGPHTEAFF. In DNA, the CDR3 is TGTGCCAGCAGTTACTTAGACAGGGGGCCCCACACTGAAGCTTTCTTT.

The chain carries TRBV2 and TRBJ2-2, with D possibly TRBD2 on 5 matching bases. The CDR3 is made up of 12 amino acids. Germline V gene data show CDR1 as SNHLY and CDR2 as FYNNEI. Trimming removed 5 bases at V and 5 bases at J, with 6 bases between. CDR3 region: CASSRGTGELFF. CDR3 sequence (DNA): TGTGCCAGCAGTCGGGGTACCGGGGAGCTGTTTTTT.